The next 31 T cell receptor beta chains were all read from a single sample in a study of OX40 agonist ivuxolimab in advanced cancers. Produced via immunoSEQ multiplex PCR; TCRdb's table is partial and in-frame only. The sample yields some 70,000 clones, roughly 90% seen once. The sample here was CD4+ or CD8+ T cells sorted from blood, taken in a trial of the OX40 agonist ivuxolimab. The receptors shown here come from an adult with an advanced solid tumor such as melanoma, head and neck, liver or kidney cancer.

The genes are TRBV5-5 and TRBJ2-7; 8 nucleotides agree with TRBD1. CDR1 is SGHKS and CDR2 is YYEKEE in the germline V gene (reference sequence). The length of the CDR3 is 15 residues. With 1 base clipped from V and 4 bases from J, the junction kept 7 bases outside the gene matches. CDR3: CASSLFDQGAYEQYF. The CDR3 DNA reads TGTGCCAGCAGCTTGTTTGACCAGGGGGCATACGAGCAGTACTTC. The complete variable domain, with remaining parts taken from reference TRBV5-5 and TRBJ2-7, reads DAGVTQSPTHLIKTRGQQVTLRCSPISGHKSVSWYQQVLGQGPQFIFQYYEKEERGRGNFPDRFSARQFPNYSSELNVNALLLGDSALYLCASSLFDQGAYEQYFGPGTRLTVT.

The V call is TRBV9, the J call TRBJ2-3; unclear D gene. The CDR3 has 14 residues. Germline CDR1 and CDR2: SGDLS and YYNGEE. V was shortened by 1 base and J by 2 bases, with 8 bases between the two germline ends. The CDR3 spells CASSVTSATDTQYF. The CDR3 DNA is TGTGCCAGCAGCGTAACGTCAGCCACAGATACGCAGTATTTT. Based on the CDR3 plus reference TRBV9 and TRBJ2-3, the full variable domain is DSGVTQTPKHLITATGQRVTLRCSPRSGDLSVYWYQQSLDQGLQFLIQYYNGEERAKGNILERFSAQQFPDLHSELNLSSLELGDSALYFCASSVTSATDTQYFGPGTRLTVL.

The rearrangement uses TRBV5-1 and TRBJ1-1, with D possibly being TRBD1 (6 bases). The CDR3 consists of 16 residues. Germline CDR1 and CDR2: SGHRS and YFSETQ. V gave up 1 base and J gave up 8 bases, with 21 bases separating them. This CDR3 is CASSLTGQTHFAEAFF. The CDR3 nucleotides are TGCGCCAGCAGCTTGACCGGACAGACACATTTTGCAGAAGCTTTCTTT.

This clone was picked up one time. CDR3 in amino acids: CASSLFHGALGFEAFF. DNA for the CDR3: TGTGCCAGCAGTTTATTTCACGGTGCACTAGGGTTCGAGGCTTTCTTT. The genes are TRBV28 and TRBJ1-1; D gene ambiguous. V lost 1 base and J lost 11, with 23 bases in between. The CDR3 runs 16 residues. Germline V gives CDR1 MDHEN, CDR2 SYDVKM.

The chain is built from TRBV11-2 and TRBJ2-7; D unclear. CDR1 and CDR2 (germline): SGHAT, FQNNGV. The CDR3 runs to 14 residues. The V end lost 2 bases, the J end lost 5 bases, and 13 bases lay between the germline ends. The CDR3 region has the DNA TGTGCCAGCAGCTTACCTCCGGGCATTCACGAGCAGTACTTC. Its protein is CASSLPPGIHEQYF.

V usage is TRBV10-2 and J usage is TRBJ1-5; TRBD1 aligns across 8 bases. The V segment lost 3 bases and the J segment 6 bases; nucleotides outside the gene matches: 4. Germline CDR1 is WSHSY and CDR2 is SAAADI. This CDR3 has 14 residues. CDR3 DNA sequence: TGCGCCAGCAGTGAATCTGGGACAGGTCAGCCCCAGCATTTT. It translates to CASSESGTGQPQHF.

The V call is TRBV6-1, the J call TRBJ2-3; D uncertain. V lost 8 bases and J 0 bases, leaving 12 bases between the germline ends. The V gene's germline CDR1 is MNHNS and CDR2 SASEGT. This CDR3 has 14 residues. The CDR3 sequence is CASSREPSTDTQYF. CDR3 nucleotide sequence: TGTGCCAGCTCTCGAGAACCAAGCACAGATACGCAGTATTTT.

The V and J genes are TRBV9 and TRBJ1-6; D unresolved. The CDR3 is 15 residues long. Trimming pared 0 bases from V and 7 bases from J, leaving 11 bases between. From germline, CDR1 is SGDLS and CDR2 YYNGEE. Here the CDR3 reads CASSVAPYLNSPLHF. DNA for the CDR3: TGTGCCAGCAGCGTAGCTCCGTATTTGAATTCACCCCTCCACTTT.

The V gene is TRBV28, the J gene TRBJ2-3, with 8 bases lining up with TRBD2. The germline gives CDR1 MDHEN, CDR2 SYDVKM. The CDR3 runs to 19 residues. The V gene end was trimmed by 3 bases and the J gene end by 5 bases; junction bases not matched to a gene: 19. CDR3 nucleotides: TGTGCCAGCAGTTTTGGGCTTGAAGCGGGAGCTACGGCCTTAGATACGCAGTATTTT. This codes for CASSFGLEAGATALDTQYF.

This chain connects TRBV27 to TRBJ2-7; maybe TRBD1 (6 bases). The CDR3 has 16 residues. Germline V gives CDR1 MNHEY, CDR2 SMNVEV (reference sequence). V was pared by 0 bases and J by 2 bases, with 14 bases between. CDR3 sequence: CASSLSMGTLTYEQYF. DNA of the CDR3: TGTGCCAGCAGTTTATCGATGGGGACACTTACCTACGAGCAGTACTTC.

The chain has TRBV6-6 and TRBJ1-1, with a possible D match to TRBD1 (6 bases). The length of the CDR3 is 14 residues. In germline, CDR1 is MNHNY, CDR2 SVGAGI (reference sequence). The V end lost 7 bases, the J end lost 0 bases, and 12 bases lay between the germline ends. CDR3 sequence reads: CASTWQGMNTEAFF. CDR3 in DNA: TGTGCCAGCACGTGGCAGGGGATGAACACTGAAGCTTTCTTT.

The chain recombines TRBV7-2 with TRBJ2-5, with TRBD2 identical over 8 bases. The length of the CDR3 is 15 residues. V lost 4 bases to trimming and J lost 1 base; unmatched junction nucleotides: 5. Germline V gene data show CDR1 as SGHTA and CDR2 as FQGNSA. CDR3 in amino acids: CASSSSGRLQETQYF. Here the CDR3 DNA reads TGTGCCAGCAGCTCCAGCGGGAGACTCCAAGAGACCCAGTACTTC.

This chain connects TRBV5-1 to TRBJ2-3; TRBD1 matches at 8 bases. Germline CDR1 SGHRS, CDR2 YFSETQ. The length of the CDR3 is 15 residues. With V trimmed by 0 bases and J by 1 base, 1 base remained unmatched. As DNA, the CDR3 is TGCGCCAGCAGCTTGGGGGACAGGCGCACAGATACGCAGTATTTT. It encodes CASSLGDRRTDTQYF.

V gene TRBV11-2 combines with J gene TRBJ1-2, with unresolved D. Germline CDR1 is SGHAT and CDR2 is FQNNGV. Trimming stripped 1 base from V and 0 bases from J, with 6 bases between. The CDR3 spans 14 residues. The CDR3 coding sequence is TGTGCCAGCAGCTTAGTTGCCGCTAACTATGGCTACACCTTC. As protein: CASSLVAANYGYTF.

The V call is TRBV19, the J call TRBJ1-2; 7 bases align to TRBD1. The CDR3 extends over 16 amino acids. The V gene's germline CDR1 is LNHDA and CDR2 SQIVND (reference sequence). V gave up 3 bases and J gave up 4 bases; unmatched junction bases: 11. CDR3 sequence (DNA): TGTGCCAGTAGTATGGAGCGGGACAGCATCCGCTATGGCTACACCTTC. It is translated as CASSMERDSIRYGYTF.

The genes are TRBV23-1 and TRBJ2-7; TRBD1 is a possible D gene (5 bases). TRBV23-1 is filed as an ORF, its function uncertain. Trimming left V 4 bases short and J 0 bases short, with 10 bases between. This CDR3 region has 14 residues. CDR3 in amino acids: CASSRGRASYEQYF. In DNA form, the CDR3 reads TGCGCCAGCAGTCGGGGCAGGGCCTCCTACGAGCAGTACTTC.

V is TRBV28 and J is TRBJ1-2, with 8 positions matching TRBD1. The junction had 10 bases not matched to a gene; V was cut back by 6 bases and J by 4 bases. Per the germline V gene, CDR1 is MDHEN and CDR2 is SYDVKM. This CDR3 contains 15 residues. CDR3 amino acids: CASRNRGQASYGYTF. CDR3 nucleotides: TGTGCCAGCAGAAATAGGGGACAGGCCTCCTATGGCTACACCTTC.

CDR3 amino acids: CASSITTSGSSKPYEQYF. In DNA, the CDR3 is TGTGCCAGTAGTATTACGACTAGCGGGAGCAGTAAACCCTACGAGCAGTACTTC. The chain has TRBV19 and TRBJ2-7; TRBD2 matches 12 bases. V trimming: 3 bases; J trimming: 2 bases; junction bases outside the gene matches: 11. From germline, CDR1 is LNHDA and CDR2 SQIVND (reference sequence). The CDR3 runs to 18 residues.

J is TRBJ2-5 and V is TRBV9; TRBD2 matches at 8 bases. Germline loops: CDR1 SGDLS, CDR2 YYNGEE. The CDR3 is made up of 13 amino acids. With 0 bases clipped from V and 5 bases from J, the junction kept 0 bases outside the gene matches. This CDR3 reads CASSVGLAETQYF. DNA of the CDR3: TGTGCCAGCAGCGTAGGACTAGCGGAGACCCAGTACTTC.

The chain recombines TRBV29-1 with TRBJ1-2; no clear D. The CDR3 length is 12 residues. The germline V and J ends were trimmed by 3 bases and 4 bases, with 9 bases remaining between them. From germline, CDR1 is SQVTM and CDR2 ANQGSEA. CDR3 bases: TGCAGCGTTGATCGGAACAGCTATGGCTACACCTTC. As protein: CSVDRNSYGYTF. Together with reference TRBV29-1 and TRBJ1-2, the CDR3 gives the full variable domain: SAVISQKPSRDICQRGTSLTIQCQVDSQVTMMFWYRQQPGQSLTLIATANQGSEATYESGFVIDKFPISRPNLTFSTLTVSNMSPEDSSIYLCSVDRNSYGYTFGSGTRLTVV.

As to this clone: Other DNA sequences in this specimen translate into the identical CDR3. The chain uses TRBV7-9 and TRBJ1-2; 10 nucleotides agree with TRBD1. V trimming: 5 bases; J trimming: 3 bases; junction bases outside the gene matches: 9. The CDR3 is made up of 16 amino acids. CDR1 and CDR2 from the germline V gene are SEHNR and FQNEAQ (reference sequence). The CDR3 DNA sequence: TGTGCCAGCAGCAGCCGGGACAGGGGACGAGACTATGGCTACACCTTC. Protein: CASSSRDRGRDYGYTF. Full variable domain (remainder filled in from reference TRBV7-9 and TRBJ1-2): DTGVSQNPRHKITKRGQNVTFRCDPISEHNRLYWYRQTLGQGPEFLTYFQNEAQLEKSRLLSDRFSAERPKGSFSTLEIQRTEQGDSAMYLCASSSRDRGRDYGYTFGSGTRLTVV.

This chain uses TRBV18 with TRBJ2-7; D may be TRBD1 or TRBD2 (5 bases each). In germline, CDR1 is KGHSH, CDR2 LQKENI. Trimming shortened V by 5 bases and J by 5 bases, and 22 bases separated the two germline ends. This CDR3 contains 16 residues. CDR3 DNA sequence: TGTGCCAGCTCAATTGTGGGGACGGGGATTAGGCACGAGCAGTACTTC. The encoded protein is CASSIVGTGIRHEQYF.

V is TRBV4-1 and J is TRBJ2-7; D ambiguous. The CDR3 extends over 16 amino acids. Deletions cut 4 bases from V and 4 bases from J, with 20 bases between. Germline-derived CDR1 and CDR2 are MGHRA and YSYEKL. CDR3 nucleotide sequence: TGCGCCAGCAGCCTAGGCGGCAGGTCCGACACGTACGAGCAGTACTTC. Translation: CASSLGGRSDTYEQYF.

The rearrangement links TRBV27 to TRBJ2-7, with 9 bases fitting TRBD2. J lost 2 bases, V lost 1 base, and 3 bases had no gene match. The CDR3 has 15 residues. Germline-derived CDR1 and CDR2 are MNHEY and SMNVEV (reference sequence). The CDR3 sequence: CASSLYPSGTYEQYF. CDR3 in DNA: TGTGCCAGCAGTTTATACCCTAGCGGGACCTACGAGCAGTACTTC.

The chain has TRBV7-3 and TRBJ2-1; TRBD2 aligns across 12 bases. Trimming took 5 bases from V and 7 from J; bases not matched to a gene: 6. This CDR3 is built from 15 residues. From germline, CDR1 is SGHTA and CDR2 FQGTGA. CDR3 DNA: TGTGCCAGCAGCCATCAAGGGACTAGCGGGAATGAGCAGTTCTTC. This encodes CASSHQGTSGNEQFF.

The rearrangement uses TRBV15 and TRBJ2-1; TRBD2 agrees at 8 bases. Per germline, CDR1 LNHNV and CDR2 YYDKDF (reference sequence). There are 16 residues in the CDR3. Unmatched junction bases numbered 8, after V lost 7 bases and J lost 0 bases. The CDR3 reads CATNGRGGSSYNEQFF. DNA for the CDR3: TGTGCCACCAACGGACGGGGGGGGAGCTCCTACAATGAGCAGTTCTTC. Full variable domain (outside the CDR3, taken from reference TRBV15 and TRBJ2-1): DAMVIQNPRYQVTQFGKPVTLSCSQTLNHNVMYWYQQKSSQAPKLLFHYYDKDFNNEADTPDNFQSRRPNTSFCFLDIRSPGLGDTAMYLCATNGRGGSSYNEQFFGPGTRLTVL.

V gene TRBV30 combines with J gene TRBJ2-7; 9 nucleotides align to TRBD1. This CDR3 has 13 residues. V lost 5 bases and J lost 6; bases outside the gene matches: 8. Germline lookup yields CDR1 GTSNPN and CDR2 SVGIG (reference sequence). The CDR3 sequence: CAWAGTGSVEQYF. The CDR3 DNA is TGTGCCTGGGCTGGGACAGGGAGCGTCGAGCAGTACTTC. Drawing the rest from reference TRBV30 and TRBJ2-7, the complete variable domain is SQTIHQWPATLVQPVGSPLSLECTVEGTSNPNLYWYRQAAGRGLQLLFYSVGIGQISSEVPQNLSASRPQDRQFILSSKKLLLSDSGFYLCAWAGTGSVEQYFGPGTRLTVT.

This chain joins TRBV10-3 and TRBJ1-1, with a tentative D call TRBD1 (6 bases). Germline V lookup: CDR1 ENHRY, CDR2 SYGVKD. V was shortened by 10 bases and J by 4 bases, with 19 bases between the two germline ends. The CDR3 totals 14 residues. CDR3 amino acids: CATYRGGLVTEAFF. DNA for the CDR3: TGTGCCACCTACCGCGGGGGGCTGGTCACTGAAGCTTTCTTT.

V is TRBV19 and J is TRBJ1-2; 7 bases align to TRBD1. Germline loops: CDR1 LNHDA, CDR2 SQIVND (reference sequence). This CDR3 is built from 15 residues. V lost 5 bases to trimming and J lost 5 bases; unmatched junction nucleotides: 11. CDR3 sequence (DNA): TGTGCCAGTAGTCCCACCCGGACAGGCGGATATGGCTACACCTTC. Translating gives CASSPTRTGGYGYTF.

J is TRBJ2-5 and V is TRBV9, with TRBD2 matching 9 bases. With V trimmed by 2 bases and J by 4 bases, 6 bases remained unmatched. The CDR3 consists of 15 residues. Germline loops: CDR1 SGDLS, CDR2 YYNGEE. The CDR3 DNA reads TGTGCCAGCAGCGTCGGGCTAGCGGGAAGAGAGACCCAGTACTTC. It codes for CASSVGLAGRETQYF.

The chain combines TRBV10-3 with TRBJ2-2, with 7 bases that match TRBD1. Trimming at V came to 4 bases and at J to 2 bases, leaving 1 base not matched to a gene. The CDR3 totals 14 residues. Germline V CDR1 and CDR2: ENHRY, SYGVKD. In nucleotides, the CDR3 is TGTGCCATCAGTGCAGGGGGAAACACCGGGGAGCTGTTTTTT. Translation gives CAISAGGNTGELFF.